This TCR beta chain was sequenced for a study of graft-versus-host responses after intestinal transplantation (dated by TCRdb to the early 2020s). General notes on the study: Multivisceral, liver-intestinal, or isolated intestinal transplants were received by the recipients. Graft-versus-host and host-versus-graft alloreactive T cell clones were tracked in the graft, circulation and bone marrow after intestinal transplantation using bulk TCR-beta CDR3 sequencing. A cohort of about 26 intestinal transplant recipients, including one retransplant, was enrolled, and 3 patients lacking pretransplant specimens were excluded. Anti-thymocyte globulin induction was given to all recipients, followed by maintenance tacrolimus and steroids for about 3 years. Rather than being sequenced by the commercial service, samples from a few later patients were sequenced in-house on an Illumina MiSeq and processed with MiXCR. To identify alloreactive clones, pre-transplant mixed lymphocyte reaction products were sequenced and compared with unstimulated pre-transplant donor and recipient T cells. A peak of at least 4% donor T cells among recipient peripheral blood mononuclear cells was the definition used for donor T cell macrochimerism. General conclusions and limits of the study: Patients with donor T cell macrochimerism had high GvH to HvG T cell clonal ratios in their allografts. Peak levels of circulating GvH clones were associated with declines in HvG clones early after transplant. GvH clones were found in recipient bone marrow, and some of the GvH clones appeared earlier in ileal mucosa or blood, which is consistent with an intestinal mucosal origin. Conclusions were limited by the relatively low number and heterogeneity of intestinal transplant patients.

The time point label corresponds to: cells obtained before transplantation from donor or recipient. CD3+CD4+ and CD3+CD8+ populations were FACS-sorted from unstimulated pre-transplant donor and recipient cells taken from spleen or lymph nodes. The cysteine opens and the phenylalanine closes a CDR3 of 15 amino acids. Only the CDR3 DNA is retained, 45 bases long and in frame from the first base. Reading the germline V gene gives CDR1 SNHLY and CDR2 FYNNEI. Trimming costs V 7 bases and J 0 bases, and their ends lie 13 bases apart. The library was prepared using the immunoSEQ multiplex PCR assay. In most patients, genomic DNA was isolated using the Qiagen DNeasy Blood and Tissue Kit and sent frozen to Adaptive Biotechnologies for TCR sequencing. Adaptive Biotechnologies carried out high-throughput TCR-beta CDR3 sequencing of genomic DNA for most patients. From the authors' description of their analysis: Adaptive's ImmunoSEQ software was the source of the TCR sequencing data for 15 to 20 patients, while a few other patients were processed with MiXCR and VDJtools. To correct CD4 versus CD8 sorting errors, sequences present in both subsets at a frequency ratio below 5:1 were removed. CDR3 nucleotide sequences shared between donor and recipient were removed because the origin of such sequences could not be assigned. To count as alloreactive, a clone needed at least 2-fold expansion over unstimulated cells and a minimum CFSE-low frequency of 0.002% (template counts) or 0.001% (read counts). Clones were considered mappable if detected in sequenced pre-transplant spleen, lymph node, or MLR CFSE-low populations of the donor or recipient. Cumulative frequency of alloreactive clones was calculated as a percentage of all sequences weighted by copy number. Drawn from immuneACCESS, this table holds only the in-frame rearrangements with V and J called that TCRdb kept. Clones are partly lost; checked studies trace under half to an unresolved V gene and leave the rest unexplained. The D gene and trimming were derived from the DNA, and the V and J assignments and clone size from that table. Within this sample are under 100,000 clones, with 80% to 95% of them counted one time only. Together, the top ten hold roughly 0.4% of the sample.

As regards this clone: Its antigen has not been determined. No base qualities exist here, and no much larger clone lies one base off it.

The rearranged chain carries TRBV2 and TRBJ1-3; TRBD1 is a possible D gene, resting on 6 matching bases. The sequence derives from a human donor who was the organ donor for an intestinal transplant. This specimen was unstimulated CD8+ T cells sorted from spleen or lymph node cells, taken before transplant. The CDR3 reads as follows: CASNIRGGSGNTIYF. The DNA reads TGTGCCAGCAACATAAGAGGGGGCTCTGGAAACACCATATATTTT.